The clone carrying this T cell receptor beta chain was picked up a small number of times. This CDR3 is 15 amino acids long. V was pared by 1 base and J by 4 bases, with 4 bases of the junction left unmatched. Looked up from germline, CDR1 is SGHTA and CDR2 is FQGNSA. One heparinised blood draw averaging around 120 mL was given by each donor. The sample comes from a study of beta chain features in type 1 diabetes. Every bit of the isolated RNA underwent reverse transcription, so sequencing read expressed TCRB transcripts. Profiling relied on immunoSEQ multiplex PCR, and the TCRdb table lists in-frame clones only, not all of them. This sample has roughly 140,000 clones, with under 60% found just once.

V gene TRBV7-2 combines with J gene TRBJ2-7; 10 bases are shared with TRBD2. This clonotype originated in a young man in good health. Specimen: Tregs from blood. The CDR3 DNA is TGTGCCAGCAGCTTAGGGGCTAGCGGGAGTTACGAGCAGTACTTC. Residues: CASSLGASGSYEQYF.